This T cell receptor (beta chain) comes out of a study of T cells in Graves' hyperthyroidism and ophthalmopathy (dated by TCRdb to the late 2010s). Study-wide context: Peripheral blood was sampled at the time of initial diagnosis, prior to any treatment. TCR V-J signatures able to tell the groups apart were searched for in a discovery cohort of 100 or so patients, of whom under 45 had Graves' ophthalmopathy and roughly 57 had stable Graves' hyperthyroidism. According to the paper, TCR Vbeta CDR3 sequencing was carried out on about 140 peripheral blood samples, which came from 40 to 45 ophthalmopathy, around 75 hyperthyroidism and around 17 progressor patients. An independent validation cohort of under 20 hyperthyroidism patients and 17 patients who later progressed to ophthalmopathy tested prospective prediction of ophthalmopathy. For training and testing, the 110 or so patients in the discovery cohort were randomly divided in a 7:3 ratio. In several Graves' hyperthyroidism patients, the study also compared T-cell repertoires from thyroid tissue with T-cell repertoires from blood. Following sampling, methimazole starting at 30 mg daily was given to hyperthyroidism patients, and high-dose intravenous methylprednisolone was given to ophthalmopathy patients.

Results and caveats for the whole study, not just this receptor: Most expanded thyroid clonotypes (frequency above 0.001) were also detected in blood, suggesting blood repertoires may reflect thyroid immune responses. No statistical method was used to set the sample size in advance, and investigators knew the group allocation. In validation, the model predicted progression to ophthalmopathy with over 65% sensitivity and over 72% specificity, a median of 6.5 months before onset. A model built on a 13 V-J signature distinguished ophthalmopathy from stable hyperthyroidism, reaching around 87% sensitivity and 81.08% specificity in cross-validation and 80%/75% in testing.

The hyperthyroidism patients were between 18 and 65 years old and newly diagnosed, with a disease duration of less than 2 months. Exclusion was applied to patients with uncontrolled infections, other autoimmune diseases, pregnancy or lactation. Diagnoses were based on clinical symptoms, serum thyroxine and TRAb, thyroid ultrasound and orbital computed tomography. Blood from progressor patients was drawn when they were first diagnosed with hyperthyroidism, before any ophthalmopathy symptoms appeared. PBMCs were separated from about 10 ml of fresh peripheral blood using Ficoll-Paque density gradient centrifugation. Progressor patients were first diagnosed with Graves' hyperthyroidism and then developed ophthalmopathy during follow-up. Total RNA was extracted with Trizol reagent, and quality was checked on an Agilent 2100 Bioanalyzer. In its sample, this clonotype was seen a few times. The antigen it recognizes is unknown. No quality values exist for individual bases; no much larger clone is one base distant.

The TCR beta CDR3 regions were amplified from the RNA transcripts. For the first round of RT-PCR on the TCR CDR3, the HTBI primer set was used together with the Qiagen OneStep RT-PCR kit. Libraries were constructed in a second round of multiplex PCR, after which size selection and purification were performed. Paired-end sequencing of the libraries was performed with 100 bp reads on an Illumina HiSeq2000. The original methods were these. Raw data were processed with SOAPnuke, discarding reads with adapters, uncalled bases, mean Phred below 15, or no exact constant-primer or identifier match. High-quality paired reads were merged using COPE v1.2.5, and each unique nucleotide sequence was defined as a clonotype. MiTCR v1.1 was used to align clonotypes to the IMGT TRBV, TRBD and TRBJ reference segments. The analysis was restricted to V-J combinations with a frequency above 0.0001, which together covered 99.2% of the repertoires. A TCS score was defined as the ratio of F50 (clonal expansion) to E x V (chaos), with BLOSUM62-based TCRdist applied between CDR3 peptides within each V-J. Welch's t-statistics and random forest reduced around 520 V-J features to 10 to 15, which were used in a naive Bayes classifier (R e1071). TCRdb itself trimmed the public reads at Q25 with fastp, ran MiXCR and retained productive beta chains. CDR3 protein duplicates are merged, each entry listing the most common genes and DNA. TCRdb, not the original authors, processed these V and J calls. This sample comprises more than 350,000 distinct CDR3 sequences, about a sixth of them detected only once. The ten largest make up approximately 35% of the sample.

V is reduced by 0 bases and J by 7 bases, leaving a spacing of 13 bases between them. CDR3 length: 15 amino acids, cysteine to phenylalanine. Solely the CDR3 DNA is kept, with 45 bases framed from the first base. For CDR1 and CDR2, the germline V gene (reference sequence) lists MNHEY and SMNVEV. The sample taken for sequencing was blood. The receptor was derived from a woman younger than 45 with Graves' hyperthyroidism that later progressed to Graves' ophthalmopathy. This sequence uses TRBV27 and TRBJ1-5; the D gene identity is not certain. The CDR3 protein: CASSLSAPVEQPQHF. Here is the DNA: TGTGCCAGCAGTTTATCGGCGCCCGTGGAACAGCCCCAGCATTTT.